The rows below give T cell receptor beta chains drawn from one sample of a study of blood T cell repertoires in COVID-19. Clones were sequenced by immunoSEQ multiplex PCR, and TCRdb holds only the in-frame ones, with some missing. The data show some 110,000 clones, 81% seen once. The material sequenced was peripheral blood. The receptors here all came from a woman aged 70-85 years with acute or convalescent COVID-19. The CDR3 runs from the conserved cysteine through the conserved F or W. The D gene is left open where the match is weak. Clone size, where shown, is once, few, many, or a class for clones that have expanded.

D	V	J	size	DNA	CDR3
TRBD2	TRBV19	TRBJ2-7	NA	TGTGCCAGTAGTATAGGAGGCGGGGGGCTACTCTACGAGCAGTACTTC	CASSIGGGGLLYEQYF
NA	TRBV5-1	TRBJ2-3	NA	TGCGCCAGCAGCTTGGGGGTAGCGGAAACTAGCACAGATACGCAGTATTTT	CASSLGVAETSTDTQYF
TRBD1	TRBV5-1	TRBJ1-3	NA	TGCGCCAGCAGCCCAACAGGGGTCTCTGGAAACACCATATATTTT	CASSPTGVSGNTIYF
TRBD1	TRBV5-6	TRBJ1-5	few	TGTGCCAGCAGCTTGTCTTTTTCTGGACAGGGGGATCAGCCCCAGCATTTT	CASSLSFSGQGDQPQHF
TRBD1	TRBV10-3	TRBJ1-6	NA	TGTGCCATCAGTCGACAGGGAAGGAACTCACCCCTCCACTTT	CAISRQGRNSPLHF
TRBD1	TRBV29-1	TRBJ1-6	NA	TGCAGCGTCCTGACAGGGGCCGAGGGTTCACCCCTCCACTTT	CSVLTGAEGSPLHF
TRBD1	TRBV6-5	TRBJ1-6	NA	TGTGCCAGCAGGCCGGGACAGTATTCACCCCTCCACTTT	CASRPGQYSPLHF
NA	TRBV2	TRBJ1-3	NA	TGTGCCAGCAGTGCAGGGGCTGGAAACACCATATATTTT	CASSAGAGNTIYF
NA	TRBV5-8	TRBJ1-5	NA	TGTGCCAGCAGCTTTGCGGTTAATAGCAATCAGCCCCAGCATTTT	CASSFAVNSNQPQHF
TRBD2	TRBV29-1	TRBJ2-7	NA	TGCAGCGTCGGACTAGCGGGACACGAGCAGTACTTC	CSVGLAGHEQYF
TRBD2	TRBV7-2	TRBJ2-3	NA	TGTGCCAGCAGCCGGCGTATAGCGGGAGTTGGAGATACGCAGTATTTT	CASSRRIAGVGDTQYF
NA	TRBV7-2	TRBJ1-2	NA	TGTGCCAGCAGGAACAGGTCGGGGGATCTTTATGGCTACACCTTC	CASRNRSGDLYGYTF
TRBD1	TRBV3-1/TRBV3-2	TRBJ1-5	NA	TGTGCCAGCAGCCCGGGGGACAGGGCTTCGGGCAATCAGCCCCAGCATTTT	CASSPGDRASGNQPQHF
NA	TRBV7-2	TRBJ1-1	NA	TGTGCCAGCAGCTTTTATGGGGAGGGAACTGAAGCTTTCTTT	CASSFYGEGTEAFF
NA	TRBV6-4	TRBJ1-5	NA	TGTGCCAGCAGTGACCCTACACCTCGCAGGGCAAGCAATCAGCCCCAGCATTTT	CASSDPTPRRASNQPQHF
NA	TRBV6-2/TRBV6-3	TRBJ1-2	NA	TGTGCCAGCAGTTCCAGAGCCGGGACAATAGGGGGCTACACCTTC	CASSSRAGTIGGYTF
TRBD2	TRBV19	TRBJ2-1	NA	TGTGCCAGTAAGGGGGGGGCTAGCGGGATCAATGAGCAGTTCTTC	CASKGGASGINEQFF
NA	TRBV2	TRBJ1-4	once	TGTGCCAGCGGGGAGTGGCAGGAAAAACTGTTTTTT	CASGEWQEKLFF
TRBD1	TRBV18	TRBJ2-7	NA	TGTGCCAGCTCACGCGACAGGGGCGGTGGCGAGCAGTACTTC	CASSRDRGGGEQYF
NA	TRBV3-1/TRBV3-2	TRBJ1-3	NA	TGTGCCAGCAGCCAAGATAGAGGACAGCGTGGAAACACCATATATTTT	CASSQDRGQRGNTIYF
NA	TRBV12-3/TRBV12-4	TRBJ1-2	NA	TGTGCCAGTCACAGGGATGTAGGACATGGCTACACCTTC	CASHRDVGHGYTF
NA	TRBV19	TRBJ1-6	NA	TGTGCCAGTAGTACACCGGGACAATCACCCCTCCACTTT	CASSTPGQSPLHF
NA	TRBV30	TRBJ1-2	NA	TGTGCCTGGTCAGCGGGGGAAGCGATCTATGGCTACACCTTC	CAWSAGEAIYGYTF
NA	TRBV6-2/TRBV6-3	TRBJ2-1	NA	TGTGCCAGCAGTCTCCCCGGTAGCAGCGAGCAGTTCTTC	CASSLPGSSEQFF
NA	TRBV11-3	TRBJ1-2	NA	TGTGCCAGCAGCATCCAGGACTCCCGGAGGGCTAACTATGGCTACACCTTC	CASSIQDSRRANYGYTF
TRBD1	TRBV19	TRBJ2-4	NA	TGTGCCAGTAGTAAACAGGGGGTAACGGCCAAAAACATTCAGTACTTC	CASSKQGVTAKNIQYF
TRBD2	TRBV7-2	TRBJ2-7	NA	TGTGCCAGCAGCTTACCAAAGACTAGCGGGACCTATAGCTCCTACGAGCAGTACTTC	CASSLPKTSGTYSSYEQYF
TRBD1	TRBV3-1/TRBV3-2	TRBJ1-2	NA	TGTGCCAGCAGCACCGGACAGGGGAGGTACTATGGCTACACCTTC	CASSTGQGRYYGYTF
TRBD2	TRBV4-1	TRBJ2-1	NA	TGCGCCAGCAGCCAGGGACTAGCGGGGAAATACAATGAGCAGTTCTTC	CASSQGLAGKYNEQFF
NA	TRBV6-4	TRBJ1-3	once	TGTGCCAGCAGTGACTCGAGCTCTGGAAACACCATATATTTT	CASSDSSSGNTIYF
NA	TRBV2	TRBJ2-2	NA	TGTGCCAGCCGAGTTCTGTTCGCCGGGGAGCTGTTTTTT	CASRVLFAGELFF
TRBD1	TRBV5-4	TRBJ1-2	NA	TGTGCCAGCAGCTATTGGGACAGGGGGCCCTATGGCTACACCTTC	CASSYWDRGPYGYTF
TRBD2	TRBV28	TRBJ2-5	NA	TGTGCCAGCAGTTTTATTGGGGAGGGAGAGACCCAGTACTTC	CASSFIGEGETQYF
TRBD2	TRBV4-2	TRBJ2-7	few	TGTGCCAGCAGCCAAGGGGCGACTAGCGGGAGGGCCAATTCGGAACAGTACTTC	CASSQGATSGRANSEQYF
NA	TRBV5-4	TRBJ2-2	NA	TGTGCCACCACTCCGGGGAGAAACACCGGGGAGCTGTTTTTT	CATTPGRNTGELFF
NA	TRBV3-1/TRBV3-2	TRBJ1-1	NA	TGTGCCAGCAGTCTTGACATGGGACAACTGAACACTGAAGCTTTCTTT	CASSLDMGQLNTEAFF
TRBD2	TRBV12-5	TRBJ2-1	NA	TGTGCTAGTGGTACTAGCGGGGGGAGCAATGAGCAGTTCTTC	CASGTSGGSNEQFF
NA	TRBV21-1	TRBJ2-2	NA	TGTGCCAGCAGCAAAGGTCACTGGAACACCGGGGAGCTGTTTTTT	CASSKGHWNTGELFF
NA	TRBV9	TRBJ1-5	NA	TGTGCCAGCAGCGCGACAGGAACCAATCAGCCCCAGCATTTT	CASSATGTNQPQHF
NA	TRBV6-5	TRBJ2-1	NA	TGTGCCAGCAGTACGGGACAGTACCGGGGGAATGAGCAGTTCTTC	CASSTGQYRGNEQFF
NA	TRBV5-4	TRBJ1-5	NA	TGTGCCAGCAGCTTGGGAGGCTTTAATCAGCCCCAGCATTTT	CASSLGGFNQPQHF
TRBD2	TRBV9	TRBJ2-1	once	TGTGCCAGCAGCGTTCCGGGGGAGGGCAACTGGGGATACAATGAGCAGTTCTTC	CASSVPGEGNWGYNEQFF
TRBD1	TRBV7-8	TRBJ1-5	NA	TGTGCCAGCAGCTCGATGGGACAGGGGGCTCGTCAGCCCCAGCATTTT	CASSSMGQGARQPQHF
TRBD1	TRBV19	TRBJ1-3	NA	TGTGCCAGCGGACAGGGTGCCAACACCATATATTTT	CASGQGANTIYF
NA	TRBV4-3	TRBJ2-7	NA	TGCGCCAGCAGCCATCGAGGCAGGGAATACGAGCAGTACTTC	CASSHRGREYEQYF
NA	TRBV30	TRBJ1-2	few	TGTGCCTGGAGTGTACACAGAAACTATGGCTACACCTTC	CAWSVHRNYGYTF
NA	TRBV20-1	TRBJ1-5	NA	TGCAGTGCTAGTACAAACAACCCGAATCAGCCCCAGCATTTT	CSASTNNPNQPQHF
NA	TRBV30	TRBJ1-1	NA	TGTGCCTGGAACAGGATCATGAACACTGAAGCTTTCTTT	CAWNRIMNTEAFF